The 16 T cell receptor beta chains given below trace back to one sample, sequenced in a study of T cell responses to AZD1222 COVID-19 vaccine. Clones were read by immunoSEQ multiplex PCR, and TCRdb kept only the in-frame ones, dropping some. The sample lists about 150,000 clones; less than 95% were seen once. The material sequenced was peripheral blood, taken on day 0 of AZD1222 vaccination. The origin of the receptors is an adult in good health.

The rearrangement joins TRBV7-3 to TRBJ1-1; D is ambiguous. The V end lost 5 bases, the J end lost 1 base, and 8 bases lay between the germline ends. Per the germline V gene, CDR1 is SGHTA and CDR2 is FQGTGA. The CDR3 length is 13 residues. CDR3 nucleotides: TGTGCCAGCAGCGACCAGGCGAACACTGAAGCTTTCTTT. Translation gives CASSDQANTEAFF.

This chain connects TRBV5-5 to TRBJ2-1; TRBD2 is a possible D gene (6 bases). The CDR3 has 14 residues. V lost 4 bases to trimming and J lost 7 bases, with 15 bases between them. Germline V gene data show CDR1 as SGHKS and CDR2 as YYEKEE (reference sequence). The CDR3 sequence: CASSGGLLGNEQFF. CDR3 sequence (DNA): TGTGCCAGCAGCGGGGGACTTCTCGGGAATGAGCAGTTCTTC.

The chain employs TRBV5-6 and TRBJ2-5; TRBD2 is a possible D gene (6 bases). CDR3 length: 15 amino acids. Deletions cut 4 bases from V and 9 bases from J, with 22 bases between. Germline assignment: CDR1 SGHDT and CDR2 YYEEEE. The CDR3 loop is CASSPPGSGSWAQYF. CDR3 in DNA: TGTGCCAGCAGCCCTCCGGGTAGCGGTTCGTGGGCCCAGTACTTC.

This rearrangement joins TRBV25-1 to TRBJ2-1; 8 bases align to TRBD2. The germline V gene encodes CDR1 MGHDK and CDR2 SYGVNS. The CDR3 covers 12 residues. J lost 2 bases, V lost 11 bases, and 2 bases had no gene match. DNA for the CDR3: TGTGCCGCGCGGGGGGCCTACAATGAGCAGTTCTTC. Amino acids: CAARGAYNEQFF.

This chain links TRBV5-5 with TRBJ2-3; D call uncertain. Germline-derived CDR1 and CDR2 are SGHKS and YYEKEE (reference sequence). The CDR3 consists of 16 residues. Trimming took 0 bases from V and 6 from J, leaving 17 bases between them. The CDR3 reads CASSLDPGPPRDTQYF. In DNA form, the CDR3 reads TGTGCCAGCAGCTTGGATCCAGGCCCCCCTAGGGATACGCAGTATTTT.

The chain links TRBV5-1 to TRBJ1-2, with D uncertain. This CDR3 has 12 amino acids. Germline V gene lookup returns CDR1 SGHRS and CDR2 YFSETQ. Trimming cost V 5 bases and J 2 bases, with 7 bases left between them. The CDR3, as DNA: TGCGCCAGCAGAGAACGGAACTATGGCTACACCTTC. Translated, it gives CASRERNYGYTF.

The chain has TRBV6-2 or TRBV6-3 and TRBJ2-1; 11 bases agree with TRBD2. J lost 1 base, V lost 6 bases, and 5 bases had no gene match. CDR1 and CDR2 from the germline V gene are MNHEY and SVGEGT. This CDR3 is built from 16 residues. CDR3 nucleotides: TGTGCCAGCAGCTTAGCGGGGGGGCCTTCCTACAATGAGCAGTTCTTC. This translates into CASSLAGGPSYNEQFF.

This clone was detected a few times. The chain links TRBV12-3 or TRBV12-4 to TRBJ2-1; D unresolved. V lost 5 bases, J lost 5 bases, and 10 bases lay in between. The CDR3 covers 13 residues. The chain's CDR3 is CASSLSLDNEQFF. The CDR3 bases are TGTGCCAGCAGTCTAAGCCTCGACAATGAGCAGTTCTTC.

The CDR3 DNA follows: TGTGCCAGTAGTATGGGATTAGTAGGGGCCAACGTCCTGACTTTC. Translating it yields CASSMGLVGANVLTF. The chain uses TRBV19 and TRBJ2-6; D not certain. From germline, CDR1 is LNHDA and CDR2 SQIVND (reference sequence). This CDR3 has 15 amino acids. The germline V and J ends were trimmed by 3 bases and 4 bases, with 10 bases remaining between them.

The V and J genes are TRBV19 and TRBJ1-4, with D possibly being TRBD1 (6 bases). Deletions cut 5 bases from V and 8 bases from J, with 18 bases between. Germline V CDR1 and CDR2: LNHDA, SQIVND (reference sequence). The CDR3 has 15 amino acids. CDR3 protein: CASSSTKGGGEKLFF. For the CDR3, the DNA is TGTGCCAGTAGTTCTACTAAGGGGGGAGGAGAAAAACTGTTTTTT. The complete variable domain, with remaining parts taken from reference TRBV19 and TRBJ1-4, reads DGGITQSPKYLFRKEGQNVTLSCEQNLNHDAMYWYRQDPGQGLRLIYYSQIVNDFQKGDIAEGYSVSREKKESFPLTVTSAQKNPTAFYLCASSSTKGGGEKLFFGSGTQLSVL.

This clone was seen once. The chain links TRBV4-3 to TRBJ2-7; 9 bases are a match to TRBD1. The junction had 1 base not matched to a gene; V was cut back by 0 bases and J by 1 base. In germline, CDR1 is LGHNA, CDR2 YSLEER. The CDR3 consists of 15 residues. The CDR3 region is CASSQEGTGSYEQYF. As DNA, the CDR3 is TGCGCCAGCAGCCAAGAGGGGACAGGGTCCTACGAGCAGTACTTC.

The J gene is TRBJ1-1, the V gene TRBV25-1; 7 bases fit TRBD1. Germline V CDR1 and CDR2: MGHDK, SYGVNS. Trimming took 4 bases from V and 2 from J; bases not matched to a gene: 4. The CDR3 covers 14 residues. The CDR3 DNA sequence: TGTGCCAGCAGTGTGACAGGGCCAAACACTGAAGCTTTCTTT. Protein: CASSVTGPNTEAFF. Supplemented by reference TRBV25-1 and TRBJ1-1, the full variable domain reads EADIYQTPRYLVIGTGKKITLECSQTMGHDKMYWYQQDPGMELHLIHYSYGVNSTEKGDLSSESTVSRIRTEHFPLTLESARPSHTSQYLCASSVTGPNTEAFFGQGTRLTVV.

The chain recombines TRBV5-1 with TRBJ2-3; no reliable D call. V was shortened by 5 bases and J by 1 base, with 8 bases between the two germline ends. Per germline, CDR1 SGHRS and CDR2 YFSETQ. The length of the CDR3 is 13 residues. The CDR3 is CASRITGTDTQYF. The CDR3 bases are TGCGCCAGCAGAATAACCGGCACAGATACGCAGTATTTT.

The chain links TRBV24-1 to TRBJ1-1; TRBD1 is a possible D gene (5 bases). The CDR3 is 19 residues long. V lost 10 bases to trimming and J lost 0 bases, with 29 bases between them. CDR1 and CDR2 (germline): KGHDR, SFDVKD. CDR3 sequence (DNA): TGTGCCACGCGGGGGGGGGTGAAACGGGCAGAACCCATGAACACTGAAGCTTTCTTT. Translated: CATRGGVKRAEPMNTEAFF.

V and J are TRBV4-2 and TRBJ1-2; 7 nucleotides match TRBD1. The CDR3 loop spans 18 amino acids. V shed 2 bases, J shed 7 bases, and the junction held 19 bases outside the gene matches. Germline V gene data show CDR1 as LGHNA and CDR2 as YNFKEQ. DNA for the CDR3: TGTGCCAGCAGCCAATCACAGGGGCAATTTCTCAGGACCGGTGGCTACACCTTC. Protein product: CASSQSQGQFLRTGGYTF.

This clone has a handful of counts. The V call is TRBV6-5, the J call TRBJ1-3; no firm D call. The V end was cut by 8 bases, the J end by 2 bases, with 10 bases between. The germline V gene has CDR1 MNHEY and CDR2 SVGAGI. There are 13 residues in the CDR3. This CDR3 is CASWGVPGNTIYF. CDR3 bases: TGTGCCAGCTGGGGAGTACCTGGAAACACCATATATTTT.